Below, one TCR beta chain is given with its context. The entry originates in a study of T cell changes during pregnancy in multiple sclerosis. Profiled with immunoSEQ multiplex PCR; TCRdb holds only in-frame clones, not every one. The sample has some 93,000 clones; 75% to 95% are singletons. Trimming removed 0 bases at V and 8 bases at J, with 14 bases between. The CDR3 covers 14 residues. From germline, CDR1 is SGDLS and CDR2 YYNGEE. This material consisted of peripheral blood, taken after pregnancy. The TCR originated in a female donor in good health, enrolled as a control in a pregnancy study. The V call is TRBV9, the J call TRBJ1-1, with D possibly matching TRBD1 (5 bases). The CDR3 DNA reads TGTGCCAGCAGCGTAGACTCAGGGTCTCGGGAAGCTTTCTTT. It codes for CASSVDSGSREAFF.